These 28 T cell receptor beta chains were all obtained from the same sample, sequenced in a study of blood T cells in healthy people across ages. The second PCR ran about 6 to 12 cycles with a sample-barcoded 5' primer and J-beta primers. TCRdb used MiXCR to reprocess the 5' RACE reads, holding one entry per CDR3 protein. The sample carries some 730,000 distinct CDR3 sequences, about 24% recorded once. Sequencing was done on a sample of blood. The receptors stem from a man in his sixties or seventies in good health.

This clonotype was counted between two and nine times. The chain combines TRBV6-2 or TRBV6-3 with TRBJ1-2; 7 positions match TRBD1. The length of the CDR3 is 12 residues. From germline, CDR1 is MNHEY and CDR2 SVGEGT. V lost 5 bases to trimming and J lost 9 bases; unmatched junction nucleotides: 6. The CDR3 DNA sequence: TGTGCCAGCAGTCGGGACAGCCACAGCTACACCTTC. Translating gives CASSRDSHSYTF.

The chain recombines TRBV29-1 with TRBJ2-3, with D perhaps assigned TRBD1 or TRBD2 (5 bases each). This CDR3 comprises 14 residues. The V gene's germline CDR1 is SQVTM and CDR2 ANQGSEA. Trimming shortened V by 6 bases and J by 14 bases, and 27 bases separated the two germline ends. The CDR3 sequence: CSVARDPNADMRYF. CDR3 in DNA: TGCAGCGTCGCCCGGGACCCGAACGCGGATATGCGGTATTTT.

The rearrangement uses TRBV27 and TRBJ2-7, with unresolved D. This CDR3 region has 15 residues. The ends were cut back, 4 bases at V and 4 bases at J, with 17 bases in the middle. From germline, CDR1 is MNHEY and CDR2 SMNVEV (reference sequence). CDR3 nucleotides: TGTGCCAGCAGTTCGACCGGGTGGCAGATTTACGAGCAGTACTTC. Residues: CASSSTGWQIYEQYF.

This clonotype was recorded at least ten times. The chain is built from TRBV12-3 or TRBV12-4 and TRBJ1-2; D is possibly TRBD1 (6 bases). V was shortened by 11 bases and J by 3 bases, with 16 bases between the two germline ends. This CDR3 contains 13 residues. The CDR3 protein is CASSPGQYYGYTF. CDR3 nucleotides: TGTGCCTCCTCCCCCGGACAGTACTATGGCTACACCTTC.

The chain carries TRBV3-1 and TRBJ1-2, with D possibly matching TRBD1 (5 bases). Germline CDR1 is LGHDT and CDR2 is YNNKEL (reference sequence). The CDR3 contains 14 residues. The V and J ends lost 5 bases and 4 bases respectively, with 14 bases between them. The CDR3 is CASSWDPAGYGYTF. The CDR3 DNA reads TGTGCCAGCAGCTGGGACCCCGCGGGCTATGGCTACACCTTC. The full variable domain, in which reference TRBV3-1 and TRBJ1-2 provide the parts outside the CDR3, is DTAVSQTPKYLVTQMGNDKSIKCEQNLGHDTMYWYKQDSKKFLKIMFSYNNKELIINETVPNRFSPKSPDKAHLNLHINSLELGDSAVYFCASSWDPAGYGYTFGSGTRLTVV.

This clonotype was seen only a few times. The genes are TRBV5-1 and TRBJ2-1; D is possibly TRBD2 (5 bases). Germline values: CDR1 SGHRS, CDR2 YFSETQ. This CDR3 is built from 14 residues. The V end lost 0 bases, the J end lost 6 bases, and 10 bases lay between the germline ends. CDR3 sequence: CASSLEATINEQFF. Written as DNA, the CDR3 is TGCGCCAGCAGCTTGGAGGCGACTATCAATGAGCAGTTCTTC.

This clonotype was observed a handful of times. V usage is TRBV7-2 and J usage is TRBJ2-2; 7 positions match TRBD1. The V and J ends lost 6 bases and 6 bases, in that order; junction bases with no gene match: 10. The V gene's germline CDR1 is SGHTA and CDR2 FQGNSA. CDR3 size: 15 residues. CDR3 DNA sequence: TGTGCCAGCAGACAACAGGGGATCCTCGCCGGGGAGCTGTTTTTT. This gives the protein CASRQQGILAGELFF.

This chain connects TRBV12-3 or TRBV12-4 to TRBJ2-5, with 11 bases that match TRBD2. V shed 2 bases, J shed 1 base, and the junction held 6 bases outside the gene matches. This CDR3 comprises 17 residues. CDR3 coding DNA: TGTGCCAGCAGTTTAATGTCAGGACTAGCGGGCCAAGAGACCCAGTACTTC. Translated: CASSLMSGLAGQETQYF.

This clonotype occurred a few times. The chain joins TRBV7-7 to TRBJ2-3; D could derive from TRBD1 or TRBD2 (5 bases each). The CDR3 contains 14 residues. Trimming pared 5 bases from V and 4 bases from J, leaving 13 bases between. Germline CDR1 SSHAT, CDR2 FNYEAQ (reference sequence). The CDR3 loop reads CASSPAWGSDTQYF. In nucleotides, the CDR3 is TGTGCCAGCAGCCCAGCATGGGGGTCAGATACGCAGTATTTT.

This clonotype was observed a handful of times. The V gene is TRBV13, the J gene TRBJ2-3; 11 bases agree with TRBD2. Germline values: CDR1 PRHDT, CDR2 FYEKMQ (reference sequence). CDR3 size: 16 residues. Trimming took 1 base from V and 7 from J; bases not matched to a gene: 7. In nucleotides, the CDR3 is TGTGCCAGCAGCTTAGCGTGGCTAGCGGGAGGAAATACGCAGTATTTT. This encodes CASSLAWLAGGNTQYF.

The sample holds many counts of this clonotype. The CDR3 DNA sequence: TGCAGCGTGATTGGGGCGGGCACTGAAGCTTTCTTT. Its translation: CSVIGAGTEAFF. The genes are TRBV29-1 and TRBJ1-1; a weak D match, TRBD1 (5 bases). Germline-derived CDR1 and CDR2 are SQVTM and ANQGSEA. This CDR3 spans 12 amino acids. Trimming stripped 6 bases from V and 4 bases from J, with 12 bases between.

The rearrangement uses TRBV3-1 and TRBJ2-6, with D perhaps given as TRBD1 or TRBD2 (5 bases each). Per the germline V gene, CDR1 is LGHDT and CDR2 is YNNKEL (reference sequence). The CDR3 has 19 amino acids. The V gene lost 4 bases and the J gene lost 4 bases, with 23 bases spanning the gap. The CDR3 DNA is TGTGCCAGCAGCCCTATTTCCGGGACCTGGGCATGGGGGGCCAACGTCCTGACTTTC. Amino acid sequence: CASSPISGTWAWGANVLTF.

This clonotype has at least ten counts. The V and J genes are TRBV20-1 and TRBJ1-1; D gene unclear. Per germline, CDR1 DFQATT and CDR2 SNEGSKA (reference sequence). The length of the CDR3 is 11 residues. Here the CDR3 DNA reads TGCAGCTTAGCAAGTCCCACTGAAGCTTTCTTT. Amino acids: CSLASPTEAFF.

This chain uses TRBV20-1 with TRBJ2-1, with 8 nucleotides matching TRBD2. Germline CDR1 DFQATT, CDR2 SNEGSKA (reference sequence). V shed 3 bases, J shed 7 bases, and the junction held 8 bases outside the gene matches. The CDR3 spans 14 residues. The CDR3 region is CSASSGGGKNEQFF. The CDR3 DNA follows: TGCAGTGCTAGTTCGGGGGGGGGTAAGAATGAGCAGTTCTTC.

The gene calls are TRBV25-1 and TRBJ1-4; D not certain. V lost 0 bases to trimming and J lost 0 bases, with 14 bases between them. Germline V gives CDR1 MGHDK, CDR2 SYGVNS. The CDR3 has 18 amino acids. The DNA of the CDR3 is TGTGCCAGCAGTGAATACGTTAAGGGCTATGCAACTAATGAAAAACTGTTTTTT. It yields the protein CASSEYVKGYATNEKLFF.

The rearrangement uses TRBV29-1 and TRBJ2-3; D is uncertain. From germline, CDR1 is SQVTM and CDR2 ANQGSEA. With 5 bases removed from V and 0 bases from J, the gap between germline ends came to 9 bases. The CDR3 spans 13 residues. The CDR3 DNA reads TGCAGCGTTAGCTCTTCTAGCACAGATACGCAGTATTTT. This sequence encodes CSVSSSSTDTQYF.

Only a few counts were recorded for this clonotype. CDR3 loop: CSAGGAGLNEKLFF. The CDR3 DNA sequence: TGCAGTGCCGGGGGGGCGGGACTTAATGAAAAACTGTTTTTT. The chain recombines TRBV20-1 with TRBJ1-4; weak D call: TRBD1 (6 bases). The CDR3 consists of 14 residues. Trimming stripped 6 bases from V and 4 bases from J, with 15 bases between. Germline V CDR1 and CDR2: DFQATT, SNEGSKA (reference sequence).

The chain combines TRBV20-1 with TRBJ2-4; D gene ambiguous. The V gene lost 1 base and the J gene lost 8 bases, with 21 bases spanning the gap. Germline V lookup: CDR1 DFQATT, CDR2 SNEGSKA (reference sequence). CDR3 length: 16 residues. For the CDR3, the DNA is TGCAGTGCTAGAGCGGCAGGCGAGACCCCTTGGGACATTCAGTACTTC. This sequence encodes CSARAAGETPWDIQYF.

This clonotype was seen only a few times. J is TRBJ1-1 and V is TRBV5-1, with a tentative D call TRBD1 (6 bases). This CDR3 is built from 17 residues. Germline values: CDR1 SGHRS, CDR2 YFSETQ. V gave up 2 bases and J gave up 0 bases, with 17 bases separating them. The CDR3 loop is CASSFLASQGMNTEAFF. In nucleotides, the CDR3 is TGCGCCAGCAGCTTTTTAGCCTCTCAGGGGATGAACACTGAAGCTTTCTTT.

This chain joins TRBV5-1 and TRBJ2-6; unclear D gene. The germline gives CDR1 SGHRS, CDR2 YFSETQ. Trimming pared 1 base from V and 0 bases from J, leaving 8 bases between. The CDR3 is made up of 16 amino acids. CDR3 sequence reads: CASSLRLGSGANVLTF. CDR3 bases: TGCGCCAGCAGCTTGAGGTTGGGCTCTGGGGCCAACGTCCTGACTTTC.

CDR3 sequence (DNA): TGCAGTGCTAGTGGGGCTCTTCCCCTTAGCAATCAGCCCCAGCATTTT. Translated, it gives CSASGALPLSNQPQHF. V usage is TRBV20-1 and J usage is TRBJ1-5; tentative D call: TRBD1 (5 bases). The length of the CDR3 is 16 residues. Trimming stripped 3 bases from V and 0 bases from J, with 15 bases between. Germline V CDR1 and CDR2: DFQATT, SNEGSKA (reference sequence).

This clonotype appeared a few times. The chain carries TRBV3-1 and TRBJ1-6; the D is unclear. The CDR3 is 16 amino acids. V dropped 1 base and J dropped 3 bases, with 10 bases sitting between them. Looked up from germline, CDR1 is LGHDT and CDR2 is YNNKEL (reference sequence). CDR3 sequence: CASSQVDSFYNSPLHF. The CDR3 bases are TGTGCCAGCAGCCAAGTGGATTCTTTCTATAATTCACCCCTCCACTTT.

This clonotype was seen at least ten times. V gene TRBV20-1 combines with J gene TRBJ1-5; D is unresolved. CDR3 length: 15 amino acids. Germline V gives CDR1 DFQATT, CDR2 SNEGSKA (reference sequence). Trimming pared 6 bases from V and 2 bases from J, leaving 17 bases between. CDR3 region: CSARLRVGGNQPQHF. Written as DNA, the CDR3 is TGCAGTGCACGCCTTCGGGTCGGGGGCAATCAGCCCCAGCATTTT.

This clonotype came up a few times. This chain links TRBV5-1 with TRBJ1-3; a possible D gene is TRBD1 (6 bases). The CDR3 length is 16 residues. Germline lookup yields CDR1 SGHRS and CDR2 YFSETQ. V gave up 4 bases and J gave up 1 base, with 15 bases separating them. CDR3 bases: TGCGCCAGCAGCCTCCGGACAGAGCTATCTGGAAACACCATATATTTT. Translating gives CASSLRTELSGNTIYF. Supplemented by reference TRBV5-1 and TRBJ1-3, the full variable domain reads KAGVTQTPRYLIKTRGQQVTLSCSPISGHRSVSWYQQTPGQGLQFLFEYFSETQRNKGNFPGRFSGRQFSNSRSEMNVSTLELGDSALYLCASSLRTELSGNTIYFGEGSWLTVV.

This clonotype occurred once. V gene TRBV11-2 combines with J gene TRBJ2-7; D perhaps matches TRBD1 (6 bases). The DNA end is more similar to TRBJ2-5, so the J call may be wrong. CDR3 length equals 14 residues. Germline-derived CDR1 and CDR2 are SGHAT and FQNNGV. The CDR3 bases are TGTGCCAGCAGCTTTCGGCTTCAGGGGGAGACCCAGTACTTC. Translation gives CASSFRLQGETQYF.

The V call is TRBV6-6, the J call TRBJ1-1; D is unresolved. Trimming shortened V by 4 bases and J by 5 bases, and 23 bases separated the two germline ends. The germline CDR1 and CDR2 sequences are MNHNY and SVGAGI (reference sequence). The CDR3 is 17 residues long. DNA for the CDR3: TGTGCCAGCAGTTTTCCCGCGTTCGGAGGGAGGAAGACTGAAGCTTTCTTT. Its translation is CASSFPAFGGRKTEAFF.

This chain joins TRBV20-1 and TRBJ2-6, with no clear D. V was shortened by 5 bases and J by 0 bases, with 8 bases between the two germline ends. The CDR3 loop spans 14 amino acids. In germline, CDR1 is DFQATT, CDR2 SNEGSKA (reference sequence). Here the CDR3 DNA reads TGCAGTGCTCCCGGGTACTCTGGGGCCAACGTCCTGACTTTC. Amino acid sequence: CSAPGYSGANVLTF.

The sample holds a few counts of this clonotype. This chain joins TRBV12-3 or TRBV12-4 and TRBJ2-1; 10 bases are a match to TRBD2. CDR3 size: 18 residues. The V gene end was trimmed by 2 bases and the J gene end by 0 bases; junction bases not matched to a gene: 7. In nucleotides, the CDR3 is TGTGCCAGCAGTTTAAGACTAGCGGGTACACCCTCCTACAATGAGCAGTTCTTC. Amino acid sequence: CASSLRLAGTPSYNEQFF.